This entry lists 2 T cell receptor beta chains sequenced from one sample in a study of a mutant IDH1 vaccine in newly diagnosed glioma. These receptors lack a known antigen. TCRdb keeps only in-frame clones here, not all; method: immunoSEQ multiplex PCR. The table shows under 150,000 clones, with roughly 90% occurring only once. Sample time point: week 11, during vaccination. Every single dose of the vaccine, 300 ug of mutant IDH1 20-mer peptide, came with topical imiquimod. Sequences were derived from PBMCs, sampled from a glioma patient whose treatment included an IDH1 peptide vaccine. The receptors shown here come from a woman aged 45-60 years with glioma.

This clone was detected a few times. The rearrangement uses TRBV5-6 and TRBJ2-7, with unresolved D. The CDR3 has 13 residues. Germline values: CDR1 SGHDT, CDR2 YYEEEE. The germline V and J ends were trimmed by 1 base and 9 bases, with 14 bases remaining between them. The CDR3 DNA reads TGTGCCAGCAGCTTGTCAGGAGCAACTCTGCAGTACTTC. It is translated as CASSLSGATLQYF. The entire variable domain, with the rest obtained from reference TRBV5-6 and TRBJ2-7, is as follows: DAGVTQSPTHLIKTRGQQVTLRCSPKSGHDTVSWYQQALGQGPQFIFQYYEEEERQRGNFPDRFSGHQFPNYSSELNVNALLLGDSALYLCASSLSGATLQYFGPGTRLTVT.

The chain joins TRBV29-1 to TRBJ2-1; TRBD1 is a possible D gene (6 bases). Germline V gene sequence: CDR1 SQVTM, CDR2 ANQGSEA. V lost 1 base, J lost 2 bases, and 15 bases lay in between. There are 16 residues in the CDR3. CDR3 protein: CSVEGATGSPYNEQFF. Here the CDR3 DNA reads TGCAGCGTTGAAGGGGCCACAGGGAGTCCCTACAATGAGCAGTTCTTC.